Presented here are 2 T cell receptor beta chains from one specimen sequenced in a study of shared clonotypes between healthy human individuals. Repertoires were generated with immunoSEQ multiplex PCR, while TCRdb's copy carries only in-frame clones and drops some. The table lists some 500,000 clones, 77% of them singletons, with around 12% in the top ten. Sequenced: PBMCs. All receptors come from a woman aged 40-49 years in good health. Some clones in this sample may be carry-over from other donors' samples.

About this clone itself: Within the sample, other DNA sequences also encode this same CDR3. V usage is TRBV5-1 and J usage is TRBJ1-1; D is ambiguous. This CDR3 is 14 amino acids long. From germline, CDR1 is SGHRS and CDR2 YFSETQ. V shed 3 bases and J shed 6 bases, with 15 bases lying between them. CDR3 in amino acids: CASSYGTEGAEAFF. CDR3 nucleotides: TGCGCCAGCAGCTACGGAACTGAGGGCGCTGAAGCTTTCTTT. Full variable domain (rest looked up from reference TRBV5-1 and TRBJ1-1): KAGVTQTPRYLIKTRGQQVTLSCSPISGHRSVSWYQQTPGQGLQFLFEYFSETQRNKGNFPGRFSGRQFSNSRSEMNVSTLELGDSALYLCASSYGTEGAEAFFGQGTRLTVV.

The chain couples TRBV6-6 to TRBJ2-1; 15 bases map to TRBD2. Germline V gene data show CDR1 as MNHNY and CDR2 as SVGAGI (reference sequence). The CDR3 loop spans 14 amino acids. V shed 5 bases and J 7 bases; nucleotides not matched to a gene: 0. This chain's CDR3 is CASSGTSGRNEQFF. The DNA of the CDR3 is TGTGCCAGCAGTGGGACTAGCGGGAGGAATGAGCAGTTCTTC.